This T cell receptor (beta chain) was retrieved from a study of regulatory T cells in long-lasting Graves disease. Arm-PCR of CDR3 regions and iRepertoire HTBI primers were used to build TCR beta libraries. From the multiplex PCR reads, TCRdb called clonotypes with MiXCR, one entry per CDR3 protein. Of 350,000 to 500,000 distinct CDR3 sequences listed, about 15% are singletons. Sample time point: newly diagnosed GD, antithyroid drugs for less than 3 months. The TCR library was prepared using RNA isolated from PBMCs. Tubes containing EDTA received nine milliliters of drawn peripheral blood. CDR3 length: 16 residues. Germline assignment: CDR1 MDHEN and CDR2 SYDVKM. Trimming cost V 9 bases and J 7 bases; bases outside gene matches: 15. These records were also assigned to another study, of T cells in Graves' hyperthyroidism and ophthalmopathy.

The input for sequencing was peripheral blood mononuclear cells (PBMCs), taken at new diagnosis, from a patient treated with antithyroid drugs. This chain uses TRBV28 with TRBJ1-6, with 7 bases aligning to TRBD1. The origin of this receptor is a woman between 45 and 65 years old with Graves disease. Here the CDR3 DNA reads TGTGCCAGGGGTCTAATCCCGGGACAGCTAAATTCACCCCTCCACTTT. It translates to CARGLIPGQLNSPLHF. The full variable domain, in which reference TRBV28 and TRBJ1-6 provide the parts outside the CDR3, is DVKVTQSSRYLVKRTGEKVFLECVQDMDHENMFWYRQDPGLGLRLIYFSYDVKMKEKGDIPEGYSVSREKKERFSLILESASTNQTSMYLCARGLIPGQLNSPLHFGNGTRLTVT.